This T cell receptor (beta chain) was captured by sequencing in a study of blood T cell repertoires in COVID-19. Across the whole study: Nucleic acid was either cDNA or gDNA, and it came from T cells, B-cell-depleted T cells, or PBMCs.

Original handling: From reference gene primer amplification, estimates of nucleated cell counts were derived. Method: immunoSEQ multiplex PCR; TCRdb's copy keeps in-frame clones and lacks some. Clone size and V and J calls were adopted from that table, with D and trimming inferred from the DNA. The repertoire includes roughly 300,000 clones, roughly 90% of them detected once, and approximately 18% sits in the top ten. The germline V gene encodes CDR1 SGHNT and CDR2 YYREEE (reference sequence). There are 13 residues in the CDR3. J gave up 4 bases and V 5 bases, and 3 bases lay outside the gene matches.

The sequence derives from a woman aged 25 to 39 who had recovered from COVID-19. The J gene is TRBJ2-3, the V gene TRBV5-4; TRBD2 aligns across 8 bases. Sequences were obtained from PBMCs or T cells enriched from blood (not recorded which). For the CDR3, the DNA is TGTGCCAGCAGACCGGGACTAGCAGATACGCAGTATTTT. Translating gives CASRPGLADTQYF.